The clone carrying this T cell receptor beta chain was seen a single time. The method was immunoSEQ multiplex PCR; TCRdb's version includes in-frame clones alone and lacks a portion of them. The table includes about 190,000 clones, 90% detected once. The junction had 4 bases not matched to a gene; V was cut back by 5 bases and J by 1 base. CDR1 is LNHDA, CDR2 SQIVND, per germline (reference sequence). The CDR3 is 14 residues long. The data originate from a study of blood T cell repertoires in COVID-19. Study-level background: Both acute and convalescent COVID-19 samples were obtained from the United States, Italy and Spain. In each case, the material was cDNA or gDNA derived from T cells, B-cell-depleted T cells, or PBMCs.

The source of this sequence is a man aged 45-60 years with acute or convalescent COVID-19. The sample taken for sequencing was peripheral blood. This chain uses TRBV19 with TRBJ2-5, with TRBD2 matching over 7 bases. CDR3 bases: TGTGCCAGTAGTCCCGGGACTATCCAAGAGACCCAGTACTTC. Protein product: CASSPGTIQETQYF. Using reference TRBV19 and TRBJ2-5 for the parts outside the CDR3, the full variable domain is DGGITQSPKYLFRKEGQNVTLSCEQNLNHDAMYWYRQDPGQGLRLIYYSQIVNDFQKGDIAEGYSVSREKKESFPLTVTSAQKNPTAFYLCASSPGTIQETQYFGPGTRLLVL.